This record concerns one TCR beta chain sequence. Germline V CDR1 and CDR2: SGHDN, FVKESK. The CDR3 is 16 residues long. Losses at the gene ends were 5 bases for V and 8 bases for J; bases not matched to a gene: 11. These data belong to a study of blood T cell repertoires in COVID-19. Across the study: Sites across the United States, Italy and Spain contributed samples from acute and convalescent COVID-19.

The assay was immunoSEQ multiplex PCR, and TCRdb's table has in-frame clones only and misses some. Among 250,000 to 300,000 clones listed, over 75% were seen once. This receptor was taken from a woman aged 60-75 years with acute or convalescent COVID-19. The chain recombines TRBV14 with TRBJ1-6; 8 bases are shared with TRBD1. The sequenced sample consisted of peripheral blood. CDR3 protein: CASSTNRGEIYSPLHF. The CDR3 DNA follows: TGTGCCAGCAGCACGAACAGGGGGGAAATATATTCACCCCTCCACTTT. Full variable domain (missing parts from reference TRBV14 and TRBJ1-6): EAGVTQFPSHSVIEKGQTVTLRCDPISGHDNLYWYRRVMGKEIKFLLHFVKESKQDESGMPNNRFLAERTGGTYSTLKVQPAELEDSGVYFCASSTNRGEIYSPLHFGNGTRLTVT.